This TCR beta chain stems from a study of Graves' ophthalmopathy and Graves' hyperthyroidism. Study findings and constraints: Sensitivity of around 86% and specificity of about 84% were achieved when a 13-signature model separated ophthalmopathy from stable hyperthyroidism.

Establishment of the diagnosis relied upon clinical symptoms, serum thyroxine, TRAb, thyroid ultrasound and orbital computed tomography. As to this clonotype: Its specificity is unknown.

Germline V gene data show CDR1 as SNHLY and CDR2 as FYNNEI. This CDR3 has 13 residues. Trimming shortened V by 4 bases and J by 8 bases, and 14 bases separated the two germline ends. TCR beta CDR3 amplification used RNA transcripts. Second-round multiplex PCR followed a first-round RT-PCR using HTBI primers. TCRdb used MiXCR to reprocess the multiplex PCR reads, holding one entry per CDR3 protein. The data contain hundreds of thousands of distinct CDR3 sequences, 35% to 50% of them singletons. Sequenced sample: peripheral blood. V gene TRBV2 combines with J gene TRBJ1-1, with D hard to call. This sequence was found in an adult man with Graves' ophthalmopathy. The CDR3 here is CASSGNEAQEAFF. The DNA for the CDR3 is TGTGCCAGCAGTGGCAACGAAGCGCAAGAAGCTTTCTTT.